The clone carrying this T cell receptor (beta chain) was seen a few times. The target antigen is unknown. This CDR3 is also generated by other DNA sequences in the sample. CDR1 is SQVTM and CDR2 is ANQGSEA in the germline V gene. The CDR3 covers 14 residues. V was clipped by 0 bases and J by 4 bases, with 13 bases between them. The record originates from a study of T cell responses to AZD1222 COVID-19 vaccine. Study-wide results and caveats: There were vaccine-associated CD4 TCRs across spike, dominant at 160-218 and 743-854. Clonal diversity was possibly underestimated; the donors were predominantly white British and more often female.

Sequenced by immunoSEQ multiplex PCR; TCRdb stores in-frame clones only, minus some. The sample lists 150,000 to 200,000 clones; 80% to 95% were seen once. The V call is TRBV29-1, the J call TRBJ2-7; D is perhaps TRBD1 (5 bases). This sequence was found in an adult who received the AZD1222 COVID-19 vaccine. This material consisted of peripheral blood, taken 28 days after the second AZD1222 dose. The CDR3 DNA follows: TGCAGCGTTGAAGAGGGCGATAGGGGTTACGAGCAGTACTTC. As protein: CSVEEGDRGYEQYF.